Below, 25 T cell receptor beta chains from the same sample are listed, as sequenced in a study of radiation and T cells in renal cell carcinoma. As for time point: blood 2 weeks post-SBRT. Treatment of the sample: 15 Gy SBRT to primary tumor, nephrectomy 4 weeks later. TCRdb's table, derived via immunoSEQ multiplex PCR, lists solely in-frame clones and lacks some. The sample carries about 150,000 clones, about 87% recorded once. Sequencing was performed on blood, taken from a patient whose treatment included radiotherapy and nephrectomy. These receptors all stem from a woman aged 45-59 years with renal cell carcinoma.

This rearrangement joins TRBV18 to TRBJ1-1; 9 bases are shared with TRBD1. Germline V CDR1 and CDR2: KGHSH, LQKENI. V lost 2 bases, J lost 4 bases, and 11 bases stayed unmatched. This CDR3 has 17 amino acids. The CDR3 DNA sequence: TGTGCCAGCTCACCATCCCGTTCAGACAGGGGGAGCACTGAAGCTTTCTTT. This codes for CASSPSRSDRGSTEAFF.

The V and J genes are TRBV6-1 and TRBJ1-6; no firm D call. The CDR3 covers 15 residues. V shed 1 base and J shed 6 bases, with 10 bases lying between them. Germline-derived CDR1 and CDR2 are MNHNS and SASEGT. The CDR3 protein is CASSEGGSANSPLHF. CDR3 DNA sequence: TGTGCCAGCAGTGAAGGTGGCAGCGCTAATTCACCCCTCCACTTT.

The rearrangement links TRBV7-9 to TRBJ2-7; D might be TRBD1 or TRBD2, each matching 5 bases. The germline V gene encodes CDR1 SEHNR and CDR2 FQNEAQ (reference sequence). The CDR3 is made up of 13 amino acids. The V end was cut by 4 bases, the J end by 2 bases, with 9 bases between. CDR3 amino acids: CASSWDPTYEQYF. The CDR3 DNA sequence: TGTGCCAGCAGCTGGGACCCTACCTACGAGCAGTACTTC.

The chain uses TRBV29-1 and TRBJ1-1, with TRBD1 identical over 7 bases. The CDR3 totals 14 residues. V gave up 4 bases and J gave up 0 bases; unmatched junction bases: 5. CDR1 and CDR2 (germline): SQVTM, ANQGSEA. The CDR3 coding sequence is TGCAGCGTTGTGCAGGGGGAGGTGAACACTGAAGCTTTCTTT. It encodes CSVVQGEVNTEAFF.

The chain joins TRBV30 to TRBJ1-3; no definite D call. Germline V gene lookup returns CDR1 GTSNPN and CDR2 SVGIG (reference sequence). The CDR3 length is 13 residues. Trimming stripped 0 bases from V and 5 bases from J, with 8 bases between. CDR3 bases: TGTGCCTGGAGTGTCGGCAGCCGAAACACCATATATTTT. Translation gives CAWSVGSRNTIYF.

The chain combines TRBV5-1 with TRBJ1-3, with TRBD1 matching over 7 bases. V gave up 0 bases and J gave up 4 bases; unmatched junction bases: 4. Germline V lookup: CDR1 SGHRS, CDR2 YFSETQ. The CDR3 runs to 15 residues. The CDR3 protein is CASSLVGQAGNTIYF. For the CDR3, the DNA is TGCGCCAGCAGCTTGGTTGGACAGGCGGGAAACACCATATATTTT.

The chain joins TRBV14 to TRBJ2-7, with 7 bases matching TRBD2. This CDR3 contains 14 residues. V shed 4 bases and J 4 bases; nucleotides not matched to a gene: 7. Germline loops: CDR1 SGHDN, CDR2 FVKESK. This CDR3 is CASSRFLGGYEQYF. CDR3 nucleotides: TGTGCCAGCAGCCGTTTTTTGGGGGGGTACGAGCAGTACTTC.

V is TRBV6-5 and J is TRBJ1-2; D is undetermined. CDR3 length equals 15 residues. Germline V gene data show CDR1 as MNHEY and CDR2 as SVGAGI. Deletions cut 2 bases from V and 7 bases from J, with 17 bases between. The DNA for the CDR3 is TGTGCCAGCAGTTACCGAGATGCGGGCCTGGGTGGCTACACCTTC. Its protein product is CASSYRDAGLGGYTF.

CDR3 in amino acids: CASSLQRGETQYF. CDR3 nucleotides: TGTGCCAGCAGCTTACAACGGGGGGAGACCCAGTACTTC. This chain joins TRBV7-8 and TRBJ2-5; the D gene is possibly TRBD2 (6 bases). Trimming left V 2 bases short and J 5 bases short, with 9 bases between. The length of the CDR3 is 13 residues. In germline, CDR1 is SGHVS, CDR2 FQNEAQ. The full variable domain, its missing parts supplied by reference TRBV7-8 and TRBJ2-5, is GAGVSQSPRYKVAKRGQDVALRCDPISGHVSLFWYQQALGQGPEFLTYFQNEAQLDKSGLPSDRFFAERPEGSVSTLKIQRTQQEDSAVYLCASSLQRGETQYFGPGTRLLVL.

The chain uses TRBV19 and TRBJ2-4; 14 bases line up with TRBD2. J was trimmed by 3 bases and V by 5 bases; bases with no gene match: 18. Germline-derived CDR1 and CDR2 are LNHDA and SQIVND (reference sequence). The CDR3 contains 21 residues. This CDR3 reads CASSGRKGTSGGDLGKNIQYF. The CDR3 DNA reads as TGTGCCAGTAGTGGACGAAAAGGGACTAGCGGGGGAGACCTAGGCAAAAACATTCAGTACTTC.

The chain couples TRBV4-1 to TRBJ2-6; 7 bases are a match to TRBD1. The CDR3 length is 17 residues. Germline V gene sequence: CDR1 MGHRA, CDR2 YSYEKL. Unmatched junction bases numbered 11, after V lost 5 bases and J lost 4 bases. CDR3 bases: TGCGCCAGCAGCTACGGACAGGTCCGTGGGGGGGCCAACGTCCTGACTTTC. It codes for CASSYGQVRGGANVLTF.

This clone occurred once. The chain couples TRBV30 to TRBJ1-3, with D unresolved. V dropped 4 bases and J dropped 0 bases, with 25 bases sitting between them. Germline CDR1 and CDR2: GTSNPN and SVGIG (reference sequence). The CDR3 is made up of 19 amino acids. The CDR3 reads CAWTVLAERGSRSGNTIYF. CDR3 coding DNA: TGTGCCTGGACAGTTTTAGCAGAGCGCGGCAGCCGCTCTGGAAACACCATATATTTT.

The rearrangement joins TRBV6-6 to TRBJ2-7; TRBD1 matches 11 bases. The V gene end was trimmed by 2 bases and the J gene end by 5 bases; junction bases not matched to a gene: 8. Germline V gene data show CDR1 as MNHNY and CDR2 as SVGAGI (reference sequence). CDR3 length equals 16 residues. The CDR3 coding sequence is TGTGCCAGCAGTTACCCGAGGGGACAGGGGGTAAACGAGCAGTACTTC. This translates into CASSYPRGQGVNEQYF.

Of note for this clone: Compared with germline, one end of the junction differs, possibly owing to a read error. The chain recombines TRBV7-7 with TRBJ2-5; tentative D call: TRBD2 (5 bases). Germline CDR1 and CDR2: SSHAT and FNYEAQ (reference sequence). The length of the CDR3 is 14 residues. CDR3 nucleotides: TGTGCTAGCAGCTCTGGACTGACTGGAGAGACCCAGTACTTC. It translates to CASSSGLTGETQYF.

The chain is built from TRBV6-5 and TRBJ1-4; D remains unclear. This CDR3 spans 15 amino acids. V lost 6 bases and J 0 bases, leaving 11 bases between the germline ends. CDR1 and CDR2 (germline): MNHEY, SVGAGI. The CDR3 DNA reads TGTGCCAGCAGCCGAGGGTTCCCAACTAATGAAAAACTGTTTTTT. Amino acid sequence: CASSRGFPTNEKLFF.

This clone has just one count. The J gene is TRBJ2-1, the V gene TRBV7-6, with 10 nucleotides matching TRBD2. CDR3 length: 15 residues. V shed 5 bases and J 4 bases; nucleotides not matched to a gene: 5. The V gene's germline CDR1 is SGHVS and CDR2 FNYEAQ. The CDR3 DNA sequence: TGTGCCAGCAGCCGTAGCGGGGGGTCTTACAATGAGCAGTTCTTC. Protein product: CASSRSGGSYNEQFF.

CDR3 region: CATSRDNRATYGYTF. The CDR3 DNA reads as TGTGCCACCAGCAGAGATAACCGGGCGACCTATGGCTACACCTTC. The V gene is TRBV15, the J gene TRBJ1-2; D is unclear. Trimming cost V 0 bases and J 4 bases, with 12 bases left between them. Germline lookup yields CDR1 LNHNV and CDR2 YYDKDF (reference sequence). CDR3 length: 15 residues.

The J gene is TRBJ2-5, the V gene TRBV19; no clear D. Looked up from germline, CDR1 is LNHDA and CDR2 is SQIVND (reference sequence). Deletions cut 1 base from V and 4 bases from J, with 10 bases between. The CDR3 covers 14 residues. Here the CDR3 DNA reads TGTGCCAGTAGTATAGGTCCAGCTACAGAGACCCAGTACTTC. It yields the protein CASSIGPATETQYF.

DNA for the CDR3: TGTGCCAGCGGGCGCATGACGCAGTATTTT. This gives the protein CASGRMTQYF. The chain combines TRBV6-6 with TRBJ2-3; D unclear. Germline assignment: CDR1 MNHNY and CDR2 SVGAGI (reference sequence). The V end was cut by 8 bases, the J end by 9 bases, with 9 bases between. The CDR3 length is 10 residues.

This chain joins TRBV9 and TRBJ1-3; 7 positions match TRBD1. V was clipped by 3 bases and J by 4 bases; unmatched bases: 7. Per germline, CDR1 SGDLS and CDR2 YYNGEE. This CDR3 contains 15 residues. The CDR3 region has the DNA TGTGCCAGCAGCGGACACAGGGGTGAGGGAAACACCATATATTTT. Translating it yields CASSGHRGEGNTIYF. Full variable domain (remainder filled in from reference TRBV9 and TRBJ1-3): DSGVTQTPKHLITATGQRVTLRCSPRSGDLSVYWYQQSLDQGLQFLIQYYNGEERAKGNILERFSAQQFPDLHSELNLSSLELGDSALYFCASSGHRGEGNTIYFGEGSWLTVV.

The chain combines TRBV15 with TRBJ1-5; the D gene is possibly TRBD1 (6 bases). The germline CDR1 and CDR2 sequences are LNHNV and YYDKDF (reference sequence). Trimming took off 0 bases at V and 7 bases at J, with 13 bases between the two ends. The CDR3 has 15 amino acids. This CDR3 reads CATSRDLQGWQPQHF. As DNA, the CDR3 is TGTGCCACCAGCAGAGATCTGCAGGGGTGGCAGCCCCAGCATTTT.

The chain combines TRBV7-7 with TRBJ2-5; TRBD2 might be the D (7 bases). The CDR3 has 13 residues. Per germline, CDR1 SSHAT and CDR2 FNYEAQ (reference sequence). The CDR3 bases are TGTGCTAGTGGGGGGGGCCATCAAGAGACCCAGTACTTC. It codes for CASGGGHQETQYF.

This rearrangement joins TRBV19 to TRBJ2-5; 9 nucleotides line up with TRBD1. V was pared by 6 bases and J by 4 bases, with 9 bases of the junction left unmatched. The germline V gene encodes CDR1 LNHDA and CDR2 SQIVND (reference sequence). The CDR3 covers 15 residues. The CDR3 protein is CASRTTGTGIETQYF. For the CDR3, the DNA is TGTGCCAGTAGAACCACCGGGACAGGGATAGAGACCCAGTACTTC.

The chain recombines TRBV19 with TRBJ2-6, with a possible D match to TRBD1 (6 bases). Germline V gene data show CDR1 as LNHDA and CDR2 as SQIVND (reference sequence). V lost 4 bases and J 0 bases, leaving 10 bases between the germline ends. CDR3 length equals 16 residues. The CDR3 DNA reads TGTGCCAGTAGTAGACAGGTATTCTCTGGGGCCAACGTCCTGACTTTC. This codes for CASSRQVFSGANVLTF.

The CDR3 region is CASKNAGTGHNEQFF. In DNA form, the CDR3 reads TGTGCCAGTAAGAACGCCGGGACAGGACACAATGAGCAGTTCTTC. The V call is TRBV19, the J call TRBJ2-1; TRBD1 matches at 8 bases. The germline V gene has CDR1 LNHDA and CDR2 SQIVND (reference sequence). The ends lost 7 bases at V and 5 bases at J; junction bases unmatched: 10. The CDR3 consists of 15 residues.